This T cell receptor beta chain was obtained from a study of blood T cell repertoires in COVID-19. The CDR3 runs to 16 residues. Germline V gene lookup returns CDR1 GTSNPN and CDR2 SVGIG (reference sequence). Trimming took off 3 bases at V and 4 bases at J, with 16 bases between the two ends. TCRdb's copy holds only in-frame clones and misses some; the assay was immunoSEQ multiplex PCR. The repertoire holds roughly 280,000 clones, with 80% to 90% as singletons. Sequences were obtained from PBMCs or T cells enriched from blood (not recorded which). The clonotype comes from a woman aged 25 to 45 with acute COVID-19. The V call is TRBV30, the J call TRBJ2-6; D might be TRBD1 (5 bases). The CDR3 DNA sequence: TGTGCCTGGAGGGTAAGGACCCAGGGAGGGGCCAACGTCCTGACTTTC. This sequence encodes CAWRVRTQGGANVLTF.